These T cell receptor beta chains were read from a single sample in a study of T-cell memory formation after mild COVID-19. TCRdb re-analysed the 5' RACE reads in MiXCR, keeping a single row per CDR3 protein. The sample has around 13,000 distinct CDR3 sequences, 12% seen once. Specimen: PBMCs or a T cell subset sorted from them (not recorded which). The receptors shown here come from an adult woman who had mild COVID-19 (a few samples of this study predate the infection). Cell type and time point are not known. Both conserved end residues are part of each CDR3. D genes are given only for firm matches. Clone size is given for some rows only: seen once, a few or many times, or a class if the clone is expanded.

J gene	clone size	V gene	D gene	CDR3 protein	CDR3 DNA
TRBJ2-7	many	TRBV7-8	TRBD2	CASSSSGGSYEQYF	TGTGCCAGCAGCTCTAGCGGGGGTAGCTACGAGCAGTACTTC
TRBJ2-7	many	TRBV18	TRBD2	CASSPQGSGGSYEQYF	TGTGCCAGCTCACCCCAAGGGTCGGGGGGTTCGTACGAGCAGTACTTC
TRBJ1-5	many	TRBV23-1	.	CASSQSWQGDQPQHF	TGCGCCAGCAGTCAATCGTGGCAGGGCGATCAGCCCCAGCATTTT
TRBJ2-1	many	TRBV6-6	.	CASSYSRLYNEQFF	TGTGCCAGCAGTTACTCCCGACTCTACAATGAGCAGTTCTTC
TRBJ2-7	many	TRBV29-1	.	CSATADLSYEQYF	TGCAGCGCCACGGCCGATCTTTCCTACGAGCAGTACTTC
TRBJ1-1	many	TRBV6-5	.	CASSYSSRGWAEAFF	TGTGCCAGCAGTTACTCGTCTCGTGGTTGGGCTGAAGCTTTCTTT
TRBJ2-7	many	TRBV20-1	TRBD2	CSARGRAGAYEQYF	TGCAGTGCTAGAGGTAGAGCGGGGGCCTACGAGCAGTACTTC
TRBJ1-2	.	TRBV7-9	.	CASSLAGGAYGYTF	TGTGCCAGCAGCTTAGCAGGTGGGGCCTATGGCTACACCTTC
TRBJ2-2	many	TRBV5-8	.	CASSPLRLAANTGELFF	TGTGCCAGCAGCCCCCTCCGCTTAGCGGCAAACACCGGGGAGCTGTTTTTT
TRBJ1-1	many	TRBV20-1	.	CSASRGGASSTNTEAFF	TGCAGTGCTAGTCGCGGGGGGGCCTCTTCTACTAACACTGAAGCTTTCTTT
TRBJ1-5	many	TRBV14	TRBD1	CASSDARQGCSLAQHF	TGTGCCAGCAGTGATGCTAGACAGGGTTGTTCTTTAGCCCAGCATTTT
TRBJ2-7	many	TRBV7-9	.	CASSLDGLPYEQYF	TGTGCCAGCAGTTTAGATGGGCTTCCCTACGAGCAGTACTTC
TRBJ2-1	many	TRBV27	.	CASGDYSGSSYNEQFF	TGTGCCAGCGGGGATTACAGCGGATCCTCCTACAATGAGCAGTTCTTC
TRBJ2-2	many	TRBV7-9	TRBD2	CASSIGGTGELFF	TGTGCCAGCAGCATCGGGGGGACCGGGGAGCTGTTTTTT
TRBJ2-7	many	TRBV9	.	CASSVDLVTYEQYF	TGTGCCAGCAGCGTAGATTTAGTCACCTACGAGCAGTACTTC
TRBJ1-5	many	TRBV20-1	TRBD1	CSARGGTGPNQPQHF	TGCAGTGCTAGAGGAGGGACAGGGCCCAATCAGCCCCAGCATTTT
TRBJ2-3	many	TRBV5-6	.	CASSFTDTQYF	TGTGCCAGCAGCTTCACAGATACGCAGTATTTT
TRBJ2-5	.	TRBV5-1	.	CASSLGSHTGQETQYF	TGCGCCAGCAGCTTGGGATCGCACACGGGCCAAGAGACCCAGTACTTC
TRBJ2-7	many	TRBV30	.	CAWSVGSRALSYEQYF	TGTGCCTGGAGTGTTGGTTCGAGGGCCCTCTCCTACGAGCAGTACTTC
TRBJ1-2	many	TRBV27	TRBD1	CASSYQGAVYGYTF	TGTGCCAGCAGTTATCAGGGGGCCGTCTATGGCTACACCTTC
TRBJ1-5	few	TRBV9	.	CASSVEGGPNQPQHF	TGTGCCAGCAGCGTAGAAGGGGGGCCCAATCAGCCCCAGCATTTT
TRBJ2-7	many	TRBV7-8	.	CASSLSAPYEQYF	TGTGCCAGCAGCTTAAGCGCCCCCTACGAGCAGTACTTC
TRBJ2-2	many	TRBV29-1	TRBD1	CSVDAGGIGELFF	TGCAGCGTTGACGCAGGGGGAATCGGGGAGCTGTTTTTT
TRBJ2-7	many	TRBV5-6	TRBD2	CASSLSSGYEQYF	TGTGCCAGCAGCTTGTCTAGCGGCTACGAGCAGTACTTC
TRBJ1-1	many	TRBV12-3/TRBV12-4	.	CASSPPGVWTEAFF	TGTGCCAGCAGTCCCCCAGGGGTCTGGACTGAAGCTTTCTTT
TRBJ1-1	few	TRBV13	.	CASSLGPGLNTEAFF	TGTGCCAGCAGCTTAGGACCGGGATTAAACACTGAAGCTTTCTTT
TRBJ2-7	many	TRBV14	.	CASSEGQTLSYEQYF	TGTGCCAGCAGCGAAGGACAGACCCTCTCCTACGAGCAGTACTTC
TRBJ2-5	many	TRBV20-1	.	CSASGGGGLETQYF	TGCAGTGCTAGTGGTGGGGGGGGCCTGGAGACCCAGTACTTC